This T cell receptor beta chain was observed in a study of shared clonotypes between healthy human individuals. Whole-study context: Three plates each covered CD4 naive and memory; CD8 naive two, CD8 memory one. The study's findings and limits: Around 5% was the fraction of naive CD4 clonotypes found shared across a handful of donors.

Running of the assay took place at deep level. Clones were read by immunoSEQ multiplex PCR, and TCRdb kept only the in-frame ones, dropping some. The sample contains roughly 2.1 million clones, around 93% of which appear only once. The V gene's germline CDR1 is SGHNT and CDR2 YYREEE (reference sequence). The CDR3 covers 14 residues. The germline V and J ends were trimmed by 6 bases and 0 bases, with 12 bases remaining between them. CD45RO negativity and positive selection for CCR7 defined naive CD8 cells, a population that excluded terminally differentiated effector memory CD45RA+ cells. Comment on this clone: Its antigen is not identified.

This rearrangement joins TRBV5-4 to TRBJ1-1; no definite D call. This receptor was taken from a man between 18 and 35 years old in good health. Some clones in this sample may be carry-over from other donors' samples. The sequencing input was naive CD8+ T cells from PBMCs. For the CDR3, the DNA is TGTGCCAGCACCCTTGCGGCACTGAACACTGAAGCTTTCTTT. It encodes CASTLAALNTEAFF.